Following are 20 T cell receptor beta chains from one sample sequenced in a study of T cell responses to AZD1222 COVID-19 vaccine. Libraries were prepared by immunoSEQ multiplex PCR; TCRdb keeps only in-frame clonotypes and omits some of them. The sample shows roughly 99,000 clones, over 80% of them seen only once. Sequenced material: peripheral blood, taken 28 days after the second AZD1222 dose. These receptors all come from an adult who received the AZD1222 COVID-19 vaccine.

The chain uses TRBV27 and TRBJ1-4; D perhaps matches TRBD1 (6 bases). Trimming removed 7 bases at V and 7 bases at J, with 16 bases between. The CDR3 is made up of 14 amino acids. Germline V gene sequence: CDR1 MNHEY, CDR2 SMNVEV (reference sequence). The chain's CDR3 is CASKRTGFGEKLFF. CDR3 sequence (DNA): TGTGCCAGCAAACGAACAGGGTTCGGTGAAAAACTGTTTTTT.

Only one count was recorded for this clone. The chain is built from TRBV11-3 and TRBJ2-2; 7 nucleotides match TRBD1. The CDR3 consists of 14 residues. Germline trimming cut 0 bases from V and 8 bases from J; bases unmatched to any gene: 3. CDR1 and CDR2 (germline): SGHNT, YENEEA. The CDR3 DNA is TGTGCCAGCAGCTTAGAGAGGGGGCATGGGGAGCTGTTTTTT. Protein sequence: CASSLERGHGELFF.

This clone appeared a single time. This chain joins TRBV13 and TRBJ1-2; the D gene is possibly TRBD1 (6 bases). From germline, CDR1 is PRHDT and CDR2 FYEKMQ (reference sequence). CDR3 size: 13 residues. Trimming took 5 bases from V and 6 from J, leaving 13 bases between them. CDR3 amino acids: CASSPGTSHGYTF. Written as DNA, the CDR3 is TGTGCCAGCAGCCCCGGGACATCACATGGCTACACCTTC.

This rearrangement joins TRBV4-1 to TRBJ2-7, with 15 bases lining up with TRBD2. Per germline, CDR1 MGHRA and CDR2 YSYEKL. V shed 0 bases, J shed 3 bases, and the junction held 6 bases outside the gene matches. CDR3 length: 18 residues. The CDR3 sequence is CASSQDDPGLAGGYEQYF. The CDR3 DNA sequence: TGCGCCAGCAGCCAAGATGACCCGGGACTAGCGGGGGGCTACGAGCAGTACTTC.

J is TRBJ2-7 and V is TRBV5-1, with 7 nucleotides matching TRBD2. V shed 4 bases and J 0 bases; nucleotides not matched to a gene: 1. Germline loops: CDR1 SGHRS, CDR2 YFSETQ. The CDR3 covers 13 residues. The CDR3 protein is CASSRTSSYEQYF. As DNA, the CDR3 is TGCGCCAGCAGCCGGACTAGCTCCTACGAGCAGTACTTC.

The CDR3 sequence is CASSQILAGGPREQYF. Written as DNA, the CDR3 is TGTGCCAGTAGCCAAATCCTAGCGGGAGGGCCGCGCGAGCAGTACTTC. This chain joins TRBV19 and TRBJ2-7; 12 positions agree with TRBD2. CDR1 is LNHDA and CDR2 is SQIVND in the germline V gene (reference sequence). The CDR3 is 16 residues long. V shed 6 bases and J 6 bases; nucleotides not matched to a gene: 12.

This clone has a handful of counts. The rearrangement uses TRBV19 and TRBJ1-6; D call uncertain. The CDR3 loop spans 12 amino acids. Trimming cost V 7 bases and J 6 bases, with 7 bases left between them. Germline CDR1 and CDR2: LNHDA and SQIVND (reference sequence). CDR3 nucleotide sequence: TGTGCCAGTACCGCCGGTAATTCACCCCTCCACTTT. It specifies CASTAGNSPLHF.

This chain links TRBV3-1 (or the pseudogene TRBV3-2) with TRBJ2-1, with D unclear. The CDR3 is 11 amino acids. In germline, CDR1 is LGHDT, CDR2 YNNKEL (reference sequence). V was pared by 4 bases and J by 4 bases, with 2 bases between. The CDR3 DNA reads as TGTGCCAGCAGCCTTTACAATGAGCAGTTCTTC. Its protein is CASSLYNEQFF.

This clone was seen a single time. The CDR3 DNA sequence: TGTGCCAGCTCGCGCAGTTCTAATGAAAAACTGTTTTTT. It codes for CASSRSSNEKLFF. The chain carries TRBV18 and TRBJ1-4; D unclear. V lost 6 bases and J lost 3, with 8 bases in between. This CDR3 contains 13 residues. Germline V CDR1 and CDR2: KGHSH, LQKENI.

The chain carries TRBV29-1 and TRBJ1-2; D is undetermined. Per the germline V gene, CDR1 is SQVTM and CDR2 is ANQGSEA. V dropped 4 bases and J dropped 8 bases, with 14 bases sitting between them. This CDR3 has 12 amino acids. This CDR3 is CSVGVRAGGYTF. The CDR3 DNA sequence: TGCAGCGTTGGAGTAAGGGCTGGAGGCTACACCTTC. Drawing the rest from reference TRBV29-1 and TRBJ1-2, the complete variable domain is SAVISQKPSRDICQRGTSLTIQCQVDSQVTMMFWYRQQPGQSLTLIATANQGSEATYESGFVIDKFPISRPNLTFSTLTVSNMSPEDSSIYLCSVGVRAGGYTFGSGTRLTVV.

The V call is TRBV27, the J call TRBJ1-5; TRBD1 matches 7 bases. The J segment lost 1 base and the V segment lost 6 bases, leaving 6 bases of the junction unmatched. The germline V gene encodes CDR1 MNHEY and CDR2 SMNVEV (reference sequence). This CDR3 spans 15 amino acids. Here the CDR3 DNA reads TGTGCCAGCAGCCCAGGGGGTTTGAGCAATCAGCCCCAGCATTTT. It translates to CASSPGGLSNQPQHF.

V gene TRBV19 combines with J gene TRBJ1-2, with D perhaps matching TRBD1 (5 bases). Trimming stripped 5 bases from V and 5 bases from J, with 18 bases between. The CDR3 is made up of 15 amino acids. Germline CDR1 reads LNHDA; CDR2 reads SQIVND (reference sequence). The CDR3 loop reads CASSPQGDLGYGYTF. CDR3 in DNA: TGTGCCAGTAGTCCGCAAGGGGACCTAGGATATGGCTACACCTTC. The full variable domain, in which reference TRBV19 and TRBJ1-2 provide the parts outside the CDR3, is DGGITQSPKYLFRKEGQNVTLSCEQNLNHDAMYWYRQDPGQGLRLIYYSQIVNDFQKGDIAEGYSVSREKKESFPLTVTSAQKNPTAFYLCASSPQGDLGYGYTFGSGTRLTVV.

V gene TRBV11-2 combines with J gene TRBJ1-1, with D tentatively TRBD1 (5 bases). Trimming stripped 6 bases from V and 7 bases from J, with 12 bases between. This CDR3 has 12 amino acids. CDR1 and CDR2 (germline): SGHAT, FQNNGV. The CDR3 DNA sequence: TGTGCCAGCAGTTCCTGGGGGGTTGAAGCTTTCTTT. Translated, it gives CASSSWGVEAFF. The full variable domain, its missing parts supplied by reference TRBV11-2 and TRBJ1-1, is EAGVAQSPRYKIIEKRQSVAFWCNPISGHATLYWYQQILGQGPKLLIQFQNNGVVDDSQLPKDRFSAERLKGVDSTLKIQPAKLEDSAVYLCASSSWGVEAFFGQGTRLTVV.

The chain has TRBV5-1 and TRBJ1-1; unclear D gene. Germline V CDR1 and CDR2: SGHRS, YFSETQ. Between the trimmed V and J ends, which lost 3 bases and 6 bases, there was a span of 9 bases. The CDR3 length is 12 residues. This CDR3 is CASSSNSPEAFF. The CDR3 DNA reads TGCGCCAGCAGCTCTAACTCCCCTGAAGCTTTCTTT.

The chain uses TRBV5-4 and TRBJ2-6, with D uncertain. Germline V lookup: CDR1 SGHNT, CDR2 YYREEE (reference sequence). The CDR3 totals 15 residues. V was pared by 4 bases and J by 3 bases, with 11 bases between. The CDR3 nucleotides read TGTGCCAGCAGCCCCGGATCTGATGGGGCCAACGTCCTGACTTTC. Translation: CASSPGSDGANVLTF. Based on the CDR3 plus reference TRBV5-4 and TRBJ2-6, the full variable domain is ETGVTQSPTHLIKTRGQQVTLRCSSQSGHNTVSWYQQALGQGPQFIFQYYREEENGRGNFPPRFSGLQFPNYSSELNVNALELDDSALYLCASSPGSDGANVLTFGAGSRLTVL.

The rearrangement links TRBV6-2 or TRBV6-3 to TRBJ2-1, with 7 bases lining up with TRBD2. The CDR3 is made up of 15 amino acids. Trimming cost V 6 bases and J 4 bases; bases outside gene matches: 9. The germline V gene encodes CDR1 MNHEY and CDR2 SVGEGT. CDR3 sequence: CASSRGLGNYNEQFF. The CDR3 DNA follows: TGTGCCAGCAGCCGAGGACTAGGGAATTACAATGAGCAGTTCTTC.

The chain employs TRBV10-3 and TRBJ1-2; possible D gene TRBD1, 6 bases. Between the trimmed V and J ends, which lost 3 bases and 8 bases, there was a span of 19 bases. Germline values: CDR1 ENHRY, CDR2 SYGVKD. The CDR3 length is 15 residues. The CDR3 DNA follows: TGTGCCATCAGTGAATCGACAGGCCTATATGGCGGCTACACCTTC. It yields the protein CAISESTGLYGGYTF.

This chain connects TRBV28 to TRBJ2-5; D gene unclear. Trimming took 6 bases from V and 3 from J, leaving 17 bases between them. CDR1 MDHEN and CDR2 SYDVKM come from the germline V gene. The CDR3 spans 15 residues. CDR3 amino acids: CASSSFSFPKETQYF. Written as DNA, the CDR3 is TGTGCCAGCAGCTCTTTCTCGTTTCCTAAAGAGACCCAGTACTTC. The full variable domain, rest sourced from reference TRBV28 and TRBJ2-5, is DVKVTQSSRYLVKRTGEKVFLECVQDMDHENMFWYRQDPGLGLRLIYFSYDVKMKEKGDIPEGYSVSREKKERFSLILESASTNQTSMYLCASSSFSFPKETQYFGPGTRLLVL.

The rearrangement joins TRBV18 to TRBJ1-4, with 8 nucleotides matching TRBD1. The J segment lost 6 bases and the V segment lost 1 base, leaving 7 bases of the junction unmatched. Germline CDR1 reads KGHSH; CDR2 reads LQKENI. The CDR3 covers 16 residues. CDR3 sequence: CASSPLRQGRDEKLFF. The CDR3 DNA reads as TGTGCCAGCTCACCACTTAGACAGGGGAGAGATGAAAAACTGTTTTTT.

The rearrangement uses TRBV25-1 and TRBJ2-2; D may be TRBD1 (6 bases). The CDR3 runs to 16 residues. V shed 2 bases and J shed 5 bases, with 15 bases lying between them. The germline CDR1 and CDR2 sequences are MGHDK and SYGVNS. The CDR3 spells CASSEPARGRTGELFF. CDR3 DNA: TGTGCCAGCAGTGAACCCGCCAGGGGAAGAACCGGGGAGCTGTTTTTT.